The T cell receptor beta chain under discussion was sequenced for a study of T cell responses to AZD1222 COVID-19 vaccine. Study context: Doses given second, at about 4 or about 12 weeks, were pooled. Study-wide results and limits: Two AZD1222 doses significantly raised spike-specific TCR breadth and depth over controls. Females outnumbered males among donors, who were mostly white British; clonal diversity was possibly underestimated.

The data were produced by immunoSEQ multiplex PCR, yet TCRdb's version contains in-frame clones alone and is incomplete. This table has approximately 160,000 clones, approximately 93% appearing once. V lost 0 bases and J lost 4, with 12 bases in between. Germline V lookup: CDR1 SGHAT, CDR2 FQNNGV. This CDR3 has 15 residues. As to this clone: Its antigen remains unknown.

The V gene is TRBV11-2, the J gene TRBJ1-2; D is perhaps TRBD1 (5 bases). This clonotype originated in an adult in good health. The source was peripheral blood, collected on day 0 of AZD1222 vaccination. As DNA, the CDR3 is TGTGCCAGCAGCTTAGAACCGGGGCTGTCCTATGGCTACACCTTC. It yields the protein CASSLEPGLSYGYTF.